This T cell receptor beta chain derives from a study of breast tumors, draining lymph nodes, adjacent tissues. Findings and limits, study-wide: The data were judged consistent with most tumor T cells coming from lymph node and expanding in tumor. Tumors had less TCR diversity than lymph nodes, more than nontumor tissue. Tumor T cell lymph node origin was a supported hypothesis, not proven. Luminal-like breast cancer showed significantly greater tumor-nontumor repertoire similarity than basal-like breast cancer did.

TCRdb redid the calling of the multiplex PCR reads with MiXCR, one entry per CDR3 protein. This table holds about 170,000 distinct CDR3 sequences, about 30% found once. The CDR3 consists of 12 residues. CDR1 and CDR2 (germline): LNHDA, SQIVND (reference sequence). V lost 5 bases, J lost 4 bases, and 8 bases lay in between. Comment on this clonotype: What it binds is not known. No conserved phenylalanine or tryptophan is present at the end of the CDR3, so a read error is the likely explanation.

The lymph nodes were axillary draining lymph nodes from breast cancer patients. The chain combines TRBV19 with TRBJ1-1, with D possibly matching TRBD1 (5 bases). The receptor's source is a female donor with breast cancer. Some clones in this sample may be carry-over from other donors' samples. Sequenced sample: axillary lymph node tissue. The CDR3 DNA follows: TGTGCCAGTAGTTCAGGGATCACTGAAGCTTTCCTT. This translates into CASSSGITEAFL.